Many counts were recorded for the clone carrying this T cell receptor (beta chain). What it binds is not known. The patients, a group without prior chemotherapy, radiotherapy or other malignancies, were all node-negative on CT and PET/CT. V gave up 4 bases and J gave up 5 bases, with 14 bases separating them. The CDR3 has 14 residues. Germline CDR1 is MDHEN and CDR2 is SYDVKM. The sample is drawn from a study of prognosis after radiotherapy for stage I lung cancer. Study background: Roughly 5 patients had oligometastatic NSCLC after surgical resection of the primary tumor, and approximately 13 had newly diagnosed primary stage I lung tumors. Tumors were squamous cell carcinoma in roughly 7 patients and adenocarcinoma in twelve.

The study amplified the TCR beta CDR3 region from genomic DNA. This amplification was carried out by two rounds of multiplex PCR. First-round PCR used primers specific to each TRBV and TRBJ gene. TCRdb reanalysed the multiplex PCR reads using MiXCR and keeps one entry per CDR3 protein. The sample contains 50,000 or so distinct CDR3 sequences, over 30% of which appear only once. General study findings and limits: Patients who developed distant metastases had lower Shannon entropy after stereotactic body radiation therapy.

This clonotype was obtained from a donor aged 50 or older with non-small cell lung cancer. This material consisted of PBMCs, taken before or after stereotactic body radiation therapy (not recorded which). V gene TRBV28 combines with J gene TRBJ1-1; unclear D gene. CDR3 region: CASSSPPQTTEAFF. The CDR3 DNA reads TGTGCCAGCAGTTCGCCGCCCCAGACGACTGAAGCTTTCTTT.